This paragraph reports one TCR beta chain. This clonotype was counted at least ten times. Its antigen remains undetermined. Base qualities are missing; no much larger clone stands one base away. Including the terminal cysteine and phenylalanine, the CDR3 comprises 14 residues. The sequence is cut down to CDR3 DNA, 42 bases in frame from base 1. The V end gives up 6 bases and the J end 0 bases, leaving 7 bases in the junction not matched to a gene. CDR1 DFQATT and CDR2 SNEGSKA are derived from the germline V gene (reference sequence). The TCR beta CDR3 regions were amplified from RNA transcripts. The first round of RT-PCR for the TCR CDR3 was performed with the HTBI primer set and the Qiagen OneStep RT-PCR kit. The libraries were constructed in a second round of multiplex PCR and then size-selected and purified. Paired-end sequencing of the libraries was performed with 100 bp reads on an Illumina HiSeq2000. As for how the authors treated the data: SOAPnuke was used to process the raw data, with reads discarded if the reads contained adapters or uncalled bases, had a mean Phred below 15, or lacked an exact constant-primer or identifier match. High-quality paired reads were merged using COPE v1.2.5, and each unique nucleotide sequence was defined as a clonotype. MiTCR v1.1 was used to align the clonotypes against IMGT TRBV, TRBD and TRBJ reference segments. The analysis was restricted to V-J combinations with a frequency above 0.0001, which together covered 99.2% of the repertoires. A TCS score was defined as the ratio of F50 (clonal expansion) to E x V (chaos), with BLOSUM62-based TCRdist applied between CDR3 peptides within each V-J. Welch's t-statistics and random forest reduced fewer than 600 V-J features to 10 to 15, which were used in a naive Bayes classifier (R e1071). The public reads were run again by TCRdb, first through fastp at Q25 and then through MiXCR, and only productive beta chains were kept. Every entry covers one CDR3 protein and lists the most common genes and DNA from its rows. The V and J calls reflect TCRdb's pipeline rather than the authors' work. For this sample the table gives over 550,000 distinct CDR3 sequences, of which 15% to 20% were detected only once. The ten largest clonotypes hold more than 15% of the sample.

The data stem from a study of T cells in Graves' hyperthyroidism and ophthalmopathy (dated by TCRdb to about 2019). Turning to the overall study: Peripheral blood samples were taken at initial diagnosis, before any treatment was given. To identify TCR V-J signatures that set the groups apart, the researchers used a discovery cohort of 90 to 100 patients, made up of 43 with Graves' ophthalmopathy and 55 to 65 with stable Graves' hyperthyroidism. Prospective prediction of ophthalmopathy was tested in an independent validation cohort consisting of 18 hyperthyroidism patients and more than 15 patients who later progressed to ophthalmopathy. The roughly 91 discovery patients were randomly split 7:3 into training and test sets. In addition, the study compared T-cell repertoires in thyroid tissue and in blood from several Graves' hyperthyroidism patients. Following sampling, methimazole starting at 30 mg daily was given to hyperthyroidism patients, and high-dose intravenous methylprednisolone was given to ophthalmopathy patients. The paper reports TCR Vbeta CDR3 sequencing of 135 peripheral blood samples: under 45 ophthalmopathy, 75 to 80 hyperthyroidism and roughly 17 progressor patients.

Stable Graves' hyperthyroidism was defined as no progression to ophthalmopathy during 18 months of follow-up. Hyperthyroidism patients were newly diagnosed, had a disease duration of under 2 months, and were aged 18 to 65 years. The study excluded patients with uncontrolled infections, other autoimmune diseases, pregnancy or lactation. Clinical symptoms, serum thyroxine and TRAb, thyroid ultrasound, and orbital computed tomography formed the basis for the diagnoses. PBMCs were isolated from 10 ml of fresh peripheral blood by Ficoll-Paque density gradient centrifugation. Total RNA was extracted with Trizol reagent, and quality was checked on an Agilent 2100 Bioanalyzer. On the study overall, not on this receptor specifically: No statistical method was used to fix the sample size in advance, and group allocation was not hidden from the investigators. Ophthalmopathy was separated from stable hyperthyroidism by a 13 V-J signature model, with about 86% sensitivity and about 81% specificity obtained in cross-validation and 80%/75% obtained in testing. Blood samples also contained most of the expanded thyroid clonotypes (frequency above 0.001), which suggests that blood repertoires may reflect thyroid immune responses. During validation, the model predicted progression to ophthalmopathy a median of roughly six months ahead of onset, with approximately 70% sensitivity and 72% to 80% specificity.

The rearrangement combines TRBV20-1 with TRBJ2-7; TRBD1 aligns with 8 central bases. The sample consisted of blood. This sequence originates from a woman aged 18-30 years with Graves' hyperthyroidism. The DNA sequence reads TGCAGTGCCCCAGGACAGGGCGACTCCTACGAGCAGTACTTC. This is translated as CSAPGQGDSYEQYF.